This T cell receptor (beta chain) emerged from a study of cytomegalovirus exposure and HLA in healthy donors. Germline CDR1 reads SGHTA; CDR2 reads FQGNSA. The CDR3 sequence is 15 residues long. V was clipped by 4 bases and J by 2 bases; unmatched bases: 4. The PCR employed 60 Vbeta primers together with 13 Jbeta primers. Assay: immunoSEQ multiplex PCR; the TCRdb copy retains only in-frame clones and omits some. The sample includes roughly 100,000 clones, around 66% of them seen just once. This TCR was sampled from a woman aged 50 to 65 in good health and CMV-seronegative. The chain has TRBV7-2 and TRBJ2-1; 8 bases align to TRBD2. What was sequenced was PBMCs. The CDR3 DNA follows: TGTGCCAGCAGCTCAACTAGCGGAGCCTACAATGAGCAGTTCTTC. The encoded protein is CASSSTSGAYNEQFF. The full variable domain, its missing parts supplied by reference TRBV7-2 and TRBJ2-1, is GAGVSQSPSNKVTEKGKDVELRCDPISGHTALYWYRQSLGQGLEFLIYFQGNSAPDKSGLPSDRFSAERTGGSVSTLTIQRTQQEDSAVYLCASSSTSGAYNEQFFGPGTRLTVL.